Shown below are 27 T cell receptor beta chains from a single sample sequenced in a study of patients and donors after allogeneic stem cell transplantation (dated by TCRdb to 2020 to 2021). Library preparation employed RT-PCR. Sequenced using a NextSeq 550. TCRdb handled the public reads itself, with Q25 trimming in fastp and clone calling in MiXCR, and kept productive beta chains. Rows merge per CDR3 protein into single entries with the most common DNA and genes. This sample is represented by around 150,000 distinct CDR3 sequences; roughly two fifths of them were singletons. Around 50% of the sample is in the top ten clones. Sequencing was performed on blood, either unsorted or a sorted T cell fraction (not recorded which). These receptor sequences come from a human donor who was either an allogeneic HSCT recipient or a stem cell or donor lymphocyte infusion donor (not recorded which). It is not recorded whose cells these are; they may come from a transplant donor.

The J gene is TRBJ2-1, the V gene TRBV10-3; possible D gene TRBD1, 6 bases. In germline, CDR1 is ENHRY, CDR2 SYGVKD. V was shortened by 10 bases and J by 0 bases, with 16 bases between the two germline ends. This CDR3 is 15 amino acids long. CDR3 nucleotides: TGTGCCACCACGACAGGAGAACCCTCCTACAATGAGCAGTTCTTC. This sequence encodes CATTTGEPSYNEQFF.

This clonotype turned up a few times. The V and J genes are TRBV12-3 or TRBV12-4 and TRBJ1-5, with TRBD1 matching 8 bases. The CDR3 sequence is 15 residues long. With V trimmed by 4 bases and J by 4 bases, 6 bases remained unmatched. CDR3: CASSYGTGGNQPQHF. In DNA, the CDR3 is TGTGCCAGCAGTTATGGGACAGGTGGTAATCAGCCCCAGCATTTT.

This clonotype was detected only a few times. V is TRBV4-2 and J is TRBJ1-1; 8 bases align to TRBD1. The V gene end was trimmed by 4 bases and the J gene end by 6 bases; junction bases not matched to a gene: 4. Germline CDR1 and CDR2: LGHNA and YNFKEQ. The CDR3 runs to 13 residues. The CDR3 region has the DNA TGTGCCAGCAGCCTGCAGGGGGCTGCTGAAGCTTTCTTT. Amino acid sequence: CASSLQGAAEAFF.

This chain connects TRBV10-2 to TRBJ1-5, with a tentative D call TRBD1 (5 bases). Per germline, CDR1 WSHSY and CDR2 SAAADI. The length of the CDR3 is 14 residues. The germline V and J ends were trimmed by 8 bases and 5 bases, with 16 bases remaining between them. CDR3 bases: TGCGCCAGCCGGGACCCGCCCGCGGATCAGCCCCAGCATTTT. Protein: CASRDPPADQPQHF.

The chain employs TRBV20-1 and TRBJ2-2; TRBD2 might be the D (6 bases). V dropped 0 bases and J dropped 10 bases, with 12 bases sitting between them. CDR1 and CDR2 from the germline V gene are DFQATT and SNEGSKA (reference sequence). The CDR3 spans 13 residues. The CDR3 spells CSAREGGVKELFF. CDR3 DNA: TGCAGTGCTAGAGAGGGAGGTGTGAAGGAGCTGTTTTTT.

The chain uses TRBV15 and TRBJ1-6; possible D gene TRBD1, 5 bases. Germline CDR1 reads LNHNV; CDR2 reads YYDKDF (reference sequence). CDR3 length: 15 residues. Between the trimmed V and J ends, which lost 5 bases and 4 bases, there was a span of 12 bases. The CDR3 here is CATSPRDGYNSPLHF. CDR3 nucleotides: TGTGCCACCAGCCCCCGGGACGGATATAATTCACCCCTCCACTTT.

The chain has TRBV11-2 and TRBJ1-2; D is possibly TRBD1 (6 bases). V was cut by 5 bases and J by 0 bases, with 19 bases left in between. CDR1 is SGHAT and CDR2 is FQNNGV in the germline V gene. The CDR3 is 17 residues long. The CDR3 coding sequence is TGTGCCAGCAGCCCACAGGGAAGTTGGCCGACTAACTATGGCTACACCTTC. Translation: CASSPQGSWPTNYGYTF.

The V gene is TRBV6-5, the J gene TRBJ2-2; no reliable D call. Between the trimmed V and J ends, which lost 0 bases and 5 bases, there was a span of 10 bases. The CDR3 has 15 amino acids. Germline lookup yields CDR1 MNHEY and CDR2 SVGAGI. Here the CDR3 reads CASSYSTFGTGELFF. CDR3 nucleotides: TGTGCCAGCAGTTACTCTACATTTGGGACCGGGGAGCTGTTTTTT.

This clonotype was found a few times. The chain carries TRBV9 and TRBJ1-4, with D unresolved. V dropped 0 bases and J dropped 0 bases, with 6 bases sitting between them. CDR3 length equals 15 residues. In germline, CDR1 is SGDLS, CDR2 YYNGEE. The CDR3 is CASSVGAATNEKLFF. Here the CDR3 DNA reads TGTGCCAGCAGCGTAGGAGCTGCAACTAATGAAAAACTGTTTTTT. The full variable domain, in which reference TRBV9 and TRBJ1-4 provide the parts outside the CDR3, is DSGVTQTPKHLITATGQRVTLRCSPRSGDLSVYWYQQSLDQGLQFLIQYYNGEERAKGNILERFSAQQFPDLHSELNLSSLELGDSALYFCASSVGAATNEKLFFGSGTQLSVL.

Here the CDR3 reads CASSPTGVTDTQYF. CDR3 nucleotide sequence: TGTGCCAGCTCACCGACAGGGGTCACAGATACGCAGTATTTT. The V call is TRBV18, the J call TRBJ2-3, with 8 bases that match TRBD1. This CDR3 has 14 amino acids. Germline values: CDR1 KGHSH, CDR2 LQKENI. The V segment lost 3 bases and the J segment 2 bases; nucleotides outside the gene matches: 1.

The rearrangement links TRBV4-3 to TRBJ1-1; TRBD1 aligns across 8 bases. Germline V gives CDR1 LGHNA, CDR2 YSLEER. The CDR3 runs 15 residues. V trimming: 0 bases; J trimming: 4 bases; junction bases outside the gene matches: 4. CDR3 sequence (DNA): TGCGCCAGCAGCCAAGATCGGCAGGGGGCCACTGAAGCTTTCTTT. It encodes CASSQDRQGATEAFF.

This sequence joins TRBV7-9 and TRBJ1-3; 7 positions match TRBD1. This CDR3 is built from 16 residues. Trimming cost V 3 bases and J 4 bases; bases outside gene matches: 9. Germline V gene lookup returns CDR1 SEHNR and CDR2 FQNEAQ (reference sequence). The CDR3 here is CASSLLPPDRGNTIYF. The CDR3 nucleotides are TGTGCCAGCAGCTTGCTCCCCCCGGACAGGGGAAACACCATATATTTT.

As concerns this clonotype: A junction boundary mismatches the germline segment, possibly from a read error. The chain uses TRBV12-3 or TRBV12-4 and TRBJ1-4; a possible D gene is TRBD1 (5 bases). CDR3 length: 12 amino acids. CDR3 nucleotide sequence: TGTGCCAGCAGTTTAGGAGGGACGGTGCTGCATTTT. It encodes CASSLGGTVLHF.

This chain links TRBV10-3 with TRBJ1-5, with D possibly TRBD1 on 5 matching bases. The germline V and J ends were trimmed by 4 bases and 9 bases, with 13 bases remaining between them. CDR3 length equals 13 residues. Germline CDR1 ENHRY, CDR2 SYGVKD. Here the CDR3 DNA reads TGTGCCATCAGTGTATACCCAAGGGGGCCCCAGCATTTT. Its protein product is CAISVYPRGPQHF.

This clonotype was recorded a few times. The V gene is TRBV28, the J gene TRBJ1-1, with D perhaps TRBD1 (5 bases). The ends were cut back, 6 bases at V and 4 bases at J, with 12 bases in the middle. CDR1 and CDR2 from the germline V gene are MDHEN and SYDVKM. The CDR3 has 13 residues. CDR3 region: CASSQGEGTEAFF. CDR3 DNA sequence: TGTGCCAGCAGCCAGGGAGAAGGCACTGAAGCTTTCTTT.

This chain connects TRBV13 to TRBJ1-1; D is perhaps TRBD1 (5 bases). The CDR3 contains 19 residues. V lost 0 bases to trimming and J lost 0 bases, with 20 bases between them. The V gene's germline CDR1 is PRHDT and CDR2 FYEKMQ (reference sequence). The CDR3 coding sequence is TGTGCCAGCAGCTTAGGCCGTATGAGTAGGGGCCCGTTGAACACTGAAGCTTTCTTT. Translating gives CASSLGRMSRGPLNTEAFF.

This clonotype occurred a few times. The V and J genes are TRBV9 and TRBJ2-1, with D perhaps matching TRBD1 or TRBD2 (5 bases each). The CDR3 consists of 12 residues. Trimming stripped 1 base from V and 10 bases from J, with 9 bases between. Germline CDR1 is SGDLS and CDR2 is YYNGEE. CDR3: CASSVRDAEQFF. Here the CDR3 DNA reads TGTGCCAGCAGCGTAAGGGACGCGGAGCAGTTCTTC.

This chain connects TRBV7-2 to TRBJ1-5; TRBD1 matches 8 bases. Germline-derived CDR1 and CDR2 are SGHTA and FQGNSA. There are 14 residues in the CDR3. Losses at the gene ends were 4 bases for V and 15 bases for J; bases not matched to a gene: 14. CDR3 in DNA: TGTGCCAGCAGCTATCAGGGGGCTCGTCCCGTACCGCATTTT. Encoded protein: CASSYQGARPVPHF.

The chain is built from TRBV12-3 or TRBV12-4 and TRBJ1-5; possible D gene TRBD1, 5 bases. Trimming removed 6 bases at V and 7 bases at J, with 16 bases between. There are 14 residues in the CDR3. CDR3 bases: TGTGCCAGCAGCCGCCCCGGGGGGAGGCAGCCCCAGCATTTT. It codes for CASSRPGGRQPQHF.

The chain joins TRBV9 to TRBJ2-5; unclear D gene. The CDR3 is 11 residues long. CDR1 and CDR2 (germline): SGDLS, YYNGEE. V dropped 6 bases and J dropped 2 bases, with 5 bases sitting between them. The CDR3 nucleotides read TGTGCCAGCATCCTTCAAGAGACCCAGTACTTC. Its protein is CASILQETQYF.

This clonotype has a count of ten or more. The CDR3, as DNA: TGCGCCAGCAGCTTGGGGGTTATGAACACTGAAGCTTTCTTT. It specifies CASSLGVMNTEAFF. The chain employs TRBV5-1 and TRBJ1-1; no firm D call. This CDR3 is built from 14 residues. Germline values: CDR1 SGHRS, CDR2 YFSETQ. The V and J ends lost 0 bases and 0 bases respectively, with 6 bases between them.

The rearrangement links TRBV11-2 to TRBJ1-5; no clear D gene. Germline V gives CDR1 SGHAT, CDR2 FQNNGV. The CDR3 runs 17 residues. With 4 bases removed from V and 4 bases from J, the gap between germline ends came to 20 bases. DNA of the CDR3: TGTGCCAGCAGCTCCGTCCACATTGGGAAAGGGAATCAGCCCCAGCATTTT. Translating gives CASSSVHIGKGNQPQHF.

The chain joins TRBV7-2 to TRBJ2-2, with D tentatively TRBD1 or TRBD2 (5 bases each). Germline-derived CDR1 and CDR2 are SGHTA and FQGNSA. This CDR3 has 15 residues. CDR3 region: CAGRGVGGNTGELFF. The DNA for the CDR3 is TGTGCTGGGAGAGGGGTCGGCGGTAACACCGGGGAGCTGTTTTTT. The full variable domain, in which reference TRBV7-2 and TRBJ2-2 provide the parts outside the CDR3, is GAGVSQSPSNKVTEKGKDVELRCDPISGHTALYWYRQSLGQGLEFLIYFQGNSAPDKSGLPSDRFSAERTGGSVSTLTIQRTQQEDSAVYLCAGRGVGGNTGELFFGEGSRLTVL.

This clonotype was found many times. This chain links TRBV10-3 with TRBJ1-2; no firm D call. Trimming stripped 2 bases from V and 2 bases from J, with 6 bases between. CDR3 length equals 13 residues. The germline V gene has CDR1 ENHRY and CDR2 SYGVKD. Here the CDR3 reads CAISEPANYGYTF. CDR3 bases: TGTGCCATCAGTGAGCCAGCGAACTATGGCTACACCTTC.

The V gene is TRBV9, the J gene TRBJ1-2; D ambiguous. CDR1 is SGDLS, CDR2 YYNGEE, per germline. Deletions cut 2 bases from V and 2 bases from J, with 4 bases between. The CDR3 is 12 amino acids. DNA for the CDR3: TGTGCCAGCAGCGTTGCCAACTATGGCTACACCTTC. It translates to CASSVANYGYTF.

This rearrangement joins TRBV7-2 to TRBJ2-5; 7 bases fit TRBD2. The CDR3 has 14 residues. Germline V gene sequence: CDR1 SGHTA, CDR2 FQGNSA. V dropped 4 bases and J dropped 3; count of bases not matched to a gene: 5. CDR3 DNA sequence: TGTGCCAGCAGCTATCGTCGGGGGGAAGAGACCCAGTACTTC. Amino acid sequence: CASSYRRGEETQYF.

This clonotype turned up a few times. The DNA for the CDR3 is TGTGCCAGCAGCTTAAGCAGAATATCCACTGAAGCTTTCTTT. Its translation: CASSLSRISTEAFF. The V gene is TRBV7-9, the J gene TRBJ1-1; D ambiguous. V was pared by 2 bases and J by 4 bases, with 11 bases between. The CDR3 is 14 residues long. Germline lookup yields CDR1 SEHNR and CDR2 FQNEAQ (reference sequence).